This entry lists 14 T cell receptor beta chains sequenced from one sample in a study of blood T cells in healthy people across ages. PCR was performed a second time for 7 to 11 cycles using a sample-barcoded 5' primer and a J-beta primer mix. Each CDR3 protein gets one entry after TCRdb re-called the 5' RACE reads with MiXCR. Of about 1.4 million distinct CDR3 sequences detected, roughly 64% appear once; the ten largest clones hold 6.5% to 8.5%. Material: blood. All receptors come from a man younger than 35 in good health.

The chain carries TRBV19 and TRBJ1-1; D not resolved. This CDR3 region has 14 residues. V lost 4 bases and J lost 6, with 15 bases in between. Germline V gene sequence: CDR1 LNHDA, CDR2 SQIVND (reference sequence). Here the CDR3 DNA reads TGTGCCAGTAGTAGCGCAGACCCAGGACCTGAAGCTTTCTTT. Its translation: CASSSADPGPEAFF.

This clonotype was found a few times. The chain has TRBV6-5 and TRBJ2-3; 9 nucleotides match TRBD2. The CDR3 totals 16 residues. Per germline, CDR1 MNHEY and CDR2 SVGAGI. J lost 4 bases, V lost 6 bases, and 11 bases had no gene match. This chain's CDR3 is CASSPTGTSIADTQYF. The CDR3 region has the DNA TGTGCCAGCAGCCCCACCGGGACTAGCATCGCAGATACGCAGTATTTT.

The V call is TRBV15, the J call TRBJ2-1, with TRBD2 identical over 12 bases. The germline CDR1 and CDR2 sequences are LNHNV and YYDKDF (reference sequence). The trim removed 3 bases at V and 9 bases at J, leaving 6 bases unmatched. The CDR3 consists of 15 residues. The CDR3 sequence: CATSRVTSGSSEQFF. For the CDR3, the DNA is TGTGCCACCAGCAGGGTGACTAGCGGGAGTTCTGAGCAGTTCTTC.

The chain recombines TRBV24-1 with TRBJ2-3, with D uncertain. From germline, CDR1 is KGHDR and CDR2 SFDVKD. V gave up 4 bases and J gave up 0 bases, with 19 bases separating them. The CDR3 totals 18 residues. The CDR3 region is CATSESVRFGGSTDTQYF. CDR3 nucleotide sequence: TGTGCCACCAGTGAAAGCGTCCGGTTCGGCGGAAGCACAGATACGCAGTATTTT.

The chain combines TRBV6-5 with TRBJ1-1; a possible D gene is TRBD1 (5 bases). The germline V and J ends were trimmed by 6 bases and 5 bases, with 16 bases remaining between them. The germline V gene has CDR1 MNHEY and CDR2 SVGAGI. This CDR3 is 14 amino acids long. The CDR3 protein is CASRPGPLTTEAFF. DNA of the CDR3: TGTGCCAGCAGACCGGGACCGTTGACGACTGAAGCTTTCTTT.

This clonotype was detected a few times. The rearrangement uses TRBV28 and TRBJ2-1; TRBD1 aligns across 8 bases. With 3 bases clipped from V and 3 bases from J, the junction kept 4 bases outside the gene matches. The CDR3 contains 15 residues. Germline-derived CDR1 and CDR2 are MDHEN and SYDVKM. CDR3 in DNA: TGTGCCAGCAGTTTGGAGGACAGGGTCTACAATGAGCAGTTCTTC. Residues: CASSLEDRVYNEQFF.

V gene TRBV4-1 combines with J gene TRBJ2-1; D remains unclear. Germline CDR1 MGHRA, CDR2 YSYEKL. The CDR3 has 14 amino acids. Trimming stripped 4 bases from V and 4 bases from J, with 11 bases between. CDR3 protein: CASSPRHQYNEQFF. The CDR3 DNA reads as TGCGCCAGCAGCCCGCGACACCAATACAATGAGCAGTTCTTC.

This clonotype has only a few counts. The chain employs TRBV6-5 and TRBJ2-1; 10 bases align to TRBD2. V dropped 0 bases and J dropped 4; count of bases not matched to a gene: 12. The CDR3 has 19 amino acids. Germline-derived CDR1 and CDR2 are MNHEY and SVGAGI. The CDR3 is CASSYSAGTSDRYYNEQFF. The CDR3 coding sequence is TGTGCCAGCAGTTACTCTGCCGGGACTAGCGACCGATATTACAATGAGCAGTTCTTC.

This clonotype was observed a handful of times. The chain joins TRBV20-1 to TRBJ2-1; 9 nucleotides align to TRBD1. The CDR3 runs 14 residues. Trimming took 4 bases from V and 6 from J; bases not matched to a gene: 7. Germline CDR1 reads DFQATT; CDR2 reads SNEGSKA (reference sequence). This chain's CDR3 is CSATWDRESNEQFF. In DNA form, the CDR3 reads TGCAGTGCTACCTGGGACAGGGAATCCAATGAGCAGTTCTTC.

The chain employs TRBV30 and TRBJ2-7, with 7 bases fitting TRBD1. Losses at the gene ends were 3 bases for V and 0 bases for J; bases not matched to a gene: 5. CDR1 and CDR2 from the germline V gene are GTSNPN and SVGIG (reference sequence). This CDR3 spans 14 amino acids. The CDR3 loop reads CAWRSDRNSYEQYF. Here the CDR3 DNA reads TGTGCCTGGAGATCGGACAGGAACTCCTACGAGCAGTACTTC.

The V gene is TRBV4-2, the J gene TRBJ2-3; 8 bases line up with TRBD2. Germline V gene data show CDR1 as LGHNA and CDR2 as YNFKEQ. The CDR3 has 19 residues. The J segment lost 4 bases and the V segment lost 1 base, leaving 16 bases of the junction unmatched. As DNA, the CDR3 is TGTGCCAGCAGCCAAGGGTTAGCGGGGAGCGTTCACGGGTCAGATACGCAGTATTTT. This sequence encodes CASSQGLAGSVHGSDTQYF.

The CDR3 here is CASSPVFHEQYF. In DNA form, the CDR3 reads TGTGCCAGCAGCCCCGTTTTCCATGAGCAGTACTTC. V usage is TRBV7-9 and J usage is TRBJ2-7; the D is unclear. CDR3 length: 12 residues. V lost 5 bases and J lost 7, with 12 bases in between. Germline V gene sequence: CDR1 SEHNR, CDR2 FQNEAQ (reference sequence).

The J gene is TRBJ2-3, the V gene TRBV11-2; D possibly uses TRBD1 or TRBD2 (5 bases each). Germline loops: CDR1 SGHAT, CDR2 FQNNGV. This CDR3 contains 15 residues. Deletions cut 4 bases from V and 2 bases from J, with 13 bases between. The CDR3 coding sequence is TGTGCCAGCAGCTGGGGACCCGAAATCACAGATACGCAGTATTTT. Its translation: CASSWGPEITDTQYF. Using reference TRBV11-2 and TRBJ2-3 for the parts outside the CDR3, the full variable domain is EAGVAQSPRYKIIEKRQSVAFWCNPISGHATLYWYQQILGQGPKLLIQFQNNGVVDDSQLPKDRFSAERLKGVDSTLKIQPAKLEDSAVYLCASSWGPEITDTQYFGPGTRLTVL.

There are a few counts of this clonotype. This rearrangement joins TRBV20-1 to TRBJ1-2; TRBD1 matches 7 bases. CDR1 is DFQATT, CDR2 SNEGSKA, per germline (reference sequence). J lost 8 bases, V lost 1 base, and 7 bases had no gene match. The CDR3 is 13 amino acids. The CDR3 loop is CSARGTGPQGYTF. The CDR3 DNA reads TGCAGTGCTAGAGGGACAGGACCGCAGGGCTACACCTTC.